This T cell receptor (beta chain) was identified during a study of cytomegalovirus exposure and HLA in healthy donors. V shed 5 bases and J 7 bases; nucleotides not matched to a gene: 6. Germline V CDR1 and CDR2: SGHTA, FQGNSA. The CDR3 contains 13 residues. Researchers ran the PCR with 60 Vbeta and 13 Jbeta primers. Generated by immunoSEQ multiplex PCR, the TCRdb table keeps only in-frame clones and is missing some. The table lists about 140,000 clones, 65% to 75% of them singletons, with almost 4.5% in the top ten. The clonotype was recovered from a man in his fifties or sixties in good health and CMV-seronegative. Sequences were obtained from PBMCs. The J gene is TRBJ1-1, the V gene TRBV7-2, with TRBD1 matching 8 bases. As DNA, the CDR3 is TGTGCCAGCAGCCAACGGACAGGGCGTGAAGCTTTCTTT. This encodes CASSQRTGREAFF.